This is a list of T cell receptor beta chains from one sample in a study of post-analysis software for immune sequencing data. TCRdb re-called the PCR reads through MiXCR, storing one row per CDR3 protein. The profile shows 740,000 or so distinct CDR3 sequences, about 53% of them singletons. Input material: blood. Receptors were obtained from a girl aged 10 to 17 with multiple sclerosis. Both conserved end residues are part of each CDR3. Rows may omit the clone size; those that give it use once, few, many or a size class.

J: TRBJ1-6; size: NA; V: TRBV27; CDR3: CASSLAGNESPLHF
J: TRBJ2-7; size: few; V: TRBV25-1; CDR3: CASLQGGSNEQYF
J: TRBJ1-5; size: NA; V: TRBV11-2; CDR3: CASSLSRGSNQPQHF
J: TRBJ2-5; size: few; V: TRBV29-1; CDR3: CSGTGKGEQYF
J: TRBJ2-6; size: few; V: TRBV5-1; CDR3: CASSLVSAWTGAGANVLTF
J: TRBJ2-4; size: NA; V: TRBV7-9; CDR3: CASSTPGEIAKNIQYF
J: TRBJ2-3; size: NA; V: TRBV4-1; CDR3: CASSQDGDKLARSTDTQYF
J: TRBJ2-7; size: few; V: TRBV7-6; CDR3: CASSAETGVPSYEQYF
J: TRBJ1-4; size: NA; V: TRBV5-1; CDR3: CASSLGIKRTARRLFF
J: TRBJ2-3; size: NA; V: TRBV2; CDR3: CARRTGLGDTQYF
J: TRBJ2-3; size: NA; V: TRBV20-1; CDR3: CSAEAGGESTDTQYF
J: TRBJ2-7; size: NA; V: TRBV20-1; CDR3: CSAILPSGRSGQYF
J: TRBJ2-2; size: NA; V: TRBV12-3/TRBV12-4; CDR3: CASSLGQVNTGELFF
J: TRBJ2-1; size: NA; V: TRBV6-5; CDR3: CASGILAGVDNEQFF
J: NA; size: few; V: TRBV10-3; CDR3: CAINAGQTGAYEQYF
J: TRBJ2-4; size: NA; V: TRBV29-1; CDR3: CSVFLGKNIQYF
J: TRBJ2-4; size: few; V: TRBV20-1; CDR3: CSAGTGGFGDIQYF
J: TRBJ2-7; size: NA; V: TRBV4-1; CDR3: CASSQVGEYQQYF
J: NA; size: few; V: TRBV7-8; CDR3: CASSLALSGISYEQYF
J: TRBJ2-1; size: few; V: TRBV7-3; CDR3: CASSLIGAGVRYNEQFF
J: TRBJ2-1; size: NA; V: TRBV7-2; CDR3: CASSLLAVDSYNEQFF
J: TRBJ1-1; size: NA; V: TRBV29-1; CDR3: CSVKIGTDLMNTEAFF
J: TRBJ2-1; size: few; V: TRBV7-9; CDR3: CASSLPQAGLFNEQFF
J: TRBJ2-7; size: NA; V: TRBV5-1; CDR3: CASSLGQGILYEQYF
J: TRBJ2-5; size: few; V: TRBV10-3; CDR3: CAISAGGPPQETQYF
J: TRBJ2-4; size: NA; V: TRBV12-3/TRBV12-4; CDR3: CASSLALGGAAGNIQYF
J: TRBJ1-2; size: NA; V: TRBV3-1; CDR3: CASSPSSGEVHGYTF
J: TRBJ2-4; size: NA; V: TRBV7-3; CDR3: CASGDRGKKQYF
J: TRBJ2-7; size: NA; V: TRBV2; CDR3: CASSVWGTYEQYF
J: TRBJ1-2; size: NA; V: TRBV27; CDR3: CASSSAFNYGYTF
J: TRBJ2-3; size: NA; V: TRBV9; CDR3: CASSSGPGTDTQYF